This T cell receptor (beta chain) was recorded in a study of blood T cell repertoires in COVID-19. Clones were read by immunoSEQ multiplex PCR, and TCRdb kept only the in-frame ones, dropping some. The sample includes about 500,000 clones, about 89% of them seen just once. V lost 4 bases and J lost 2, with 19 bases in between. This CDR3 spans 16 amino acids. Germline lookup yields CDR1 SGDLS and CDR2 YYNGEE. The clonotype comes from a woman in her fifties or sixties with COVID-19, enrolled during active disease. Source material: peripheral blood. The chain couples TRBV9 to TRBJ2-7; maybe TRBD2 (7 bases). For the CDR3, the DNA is TGTGCCAGCAGCCCCTCGGCGGGGGCCCCTACCTACGAGCAGTACTTC. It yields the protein CASSPSAGAPTYEQYF.